A single sample gave rise to the 14 T cell receptor beta chains below, sequenced in a study of T cell repertoires in ileal Crohn's disease. Time point: inflamed ileum from the surgical specimen. The data were produced by immunoSEQ multiplex PCR, yet TCRdb's version contains in-frame clones alone and is incomplete. The table records around 15,000 clones, 65% to 80% of them present only once. Sample: ileal tissue. The source of these receptors is an adult with Crohn's disease.

J is TRBJ1-1 and V is TRBV30, with 8 positions matching TRBD1. The J segment lost 11 bases and the V segment lost 0 bases, leaving 11 bases of the junction unmatched. CDR3 length equals 14 residues. Per germline, CDR1 GTSNPN and CDR2 SVGIG (reference sequence). This chain's CDR3 is CAWSVVQGAGSAFF. DNA for the CDR3: TGTGCCTGGAGTGTTGTCCAGGGGGCAGGGTCGGCTTTCTTT.

The chain carries TRBV7-6 and TRBJ2-7; 8 bases agree with TRBD1. Germline V CDR1 and CDR2: SGHVS, FNYEAQ. The CDR3 contains 13 residues. V lost 5 bases, J lost 6 bases, and 6 bases stayed unmatched. CDR3 loop: CASSQGQDGEQYF. Here the CDR3 DNA reads TGTGCCAGCAGCCAGGGACAGGATGGCGAGCAGTACTTC.

The chain recombines TRBV6-1 with TRBJ1-1; D is possibly TRBD1 (5 bases). CDR3 size: 15 residues. Trimming left V 4 bases short and J 0 bases short, with 12 bases between. Per germline, CDR1 MNHNS and CDR2 SASEGT. The CDR3: CASSGRVGVNTEAFF. The DNA for the CDR3 is TGTGCCAGCAGTGGCAGGGTGGGCGTGAACACTGAAGCTTTCTTT.

This clone occurred a few times. The chain joins TRBV6-1 to TRBJ2-3, with TRBD2 matching 11 bases. The germline V gene has CDR1 MNHNS and CDR2 SASEGT. The junction had 6 bases not matched to a gene; V was cut back by 1 base and J by 0 bases. The CDR3 contains 18 residues. The CDR3 coding sequence is TGTGCCAGCAGTGAAGGCACTAGCGGGGGTGCTAGCACAGATACGCAGTATTTT. This gives the protein CASSEGTSGGASTDTQYF.

CDR3 nucleotides: TGTGCCAGCATGTCGATCGGCAGGGTTAGCGAGCAGTACTTC. Translation: CASMSIGRVSEQYF. The rearrangement uses TRBV27 and TRBJ2-7; tentatively, D is TRBD1 (5 bases). CDR1 MNHEY and CDR2 SMNVEV come from the germline V gene (reference sequence). This CDR3 comprises 14 residues. Deletions cut 7 bases from V and 6 bases from J, with 19 bases between.

The chain carries TRBV30 and TRBJ1-6, with a tentative D call TRBD1 (5 bases). Germline lookup yields CDR1 GTSNPN and CDR2 SVGIG (reference sequence). V lost 0 bases and J lost 6, with 12 bases in between. CDR3 length: 15 amino acids. Here the CDR3 DNA reads TGTGCCTGGAGTGTAGGGGAATTGGGTAATTCACCCCTCCACTTT. Protein: CAWSVGELGNSPLHF.

The chain is built from TRBV5-1 and TRBJ2-1; TRBD2 is a possible D gene (6 bases). Germline CDR1 reads SGHRS; CDR2 reads YFSETQ. Trimming pared 5 bases from V and 7 bases from J, leaving 10 bases between. The CDR3 has 12 residues. The CDR3 DNA reads as TGCGCCAGCAGAGGAGGGTATAATGAGCAGTTCTTC. Its protein product is CASRGGYNEQFF.

The chain has TRBV7-9 and TRBJ1-2; no reliable D call. The germline V and J ends were trimmed by 1 base and 3 bases, with 9 bases remaining between them. CDR1 SEHNR and CDR2 FQNEAQ come from the germline V gene (reference sequence). CDR3 length: 14 amino acids. CDR3 nucleotides: TGTGCCAGCAGCTTAGAGAACAGCTACTATGGCTACACCTTC. This codes for CASSLENSYYGYTF.

A remark on this clone: This CDR3 is also generated by other DNA sequences in the sample. The chain couples TRBV30 to TRBJ2-5; possible D gene TRBD2, 5 bases. Trimming left V 0 bases short and J 5 bases short, with 10 bases between. This CDR3 is built from 13 residues. Germline loops: CDR1 GTSNPN, CDR2 SVGIG (reference sequence). CDR3 in DNA: TGTGCCTGGAGTGTACGGAGGCGTGAGACCCAGTACTTC. Protein: CAWSVRRRETQYF. The full variable domain, with the rest looked up from reference TRBV30 and TRBJ2-5, is SQTIHQWPATLVQPVGSPLSLECTVEGTSNPNLYWYRQAAGRGLQLLFYSVGIGQISSEVPQNLSASRPQDRQFILSSKKLLLSDSGFYLCAWSVRRRETQYFGPGTRLLVL.

As to this clone: A single base separates this from a much larger clone, so it may be a read error. This sequence joins TRBV4-1 and TRBJ2-7; 14 bases are a match to TRBD2. The CDR3 spans 16 residues. The junction had 5 bases not matched to a gene; V was cut back by 3 bases and J by 4 bases. Germline V lookup: CDR1 MGHRA, CDR2 YSYEKL. The CDR3 sequence is CASSHGLAGGHYEQYF. CDR3 DNA: TGCGCCAGCAGCCATGGACTAGCGGGGGGCCATTACGAGCAGTACTTC.

This clone was seen a single time. The rearrangement uses TRBV5-1 and TRBJ1-4; no clear D gene. This CDR3 has 15 residues. Germline V CDR1 and CDR2: SGHRS, YFSETQ. V was trimmed by 8 bases and J by 0 bases, leaving 14 bases between them. The CDR3 DNA follows: TGCGCCAGTACCCTCTACGGGACAACTAATGAAAAACTGTTTTTT. It specifies CASTLYGTTNEKLFF.

The chain carries TRBV7-2 and TRBJ2-4, with TRBD1 identical over 8 bases. This CDR3 is 16 amino acids long. Germline V CDR1 and CDR2: SGHTA, FQGNSA. Trimming at V came to 5 bases and at J to 1 base, leaving 7 bases not matched to a gene. The DNA of the CDR3 is TGTGCCAGCAGCCGAGCCAACAGGGGGGCCAAAAACATTCAGTACTTC. This codes for CASSRANRGAKNIQYF.

The CDR3 here is CSVGQGAGANVLTF. The CDR3 nucleotides read TGCAGCGTTGGACAGGGGGCTGGGGCCAACGTCCTGACTTTC. The J gene is TRBJ2-6, the V gene TRBV29-1; the match to TRBD1 covers 9 bases. CDR1 SQVTM and CDR2 ANQGSEA come from the germline V gene. The CDR3 is 14 residues long. V was pared by 4 bases and J by 2 bases, with 0 bases of the junction left unmatched.

The genes are TRBV15 and TRBJ1-1; 8 nucleotides agree with TRBD1. Germline CDR1 LNHNV, CDR2 YYDKDF (reference sequence). The length of the CDR3 is 15 residues. V was pared by 5 bases and J by 2 bases, with 7 bases of the junction left unmatched. CDR3: CATSPRTGTNTEAFF. The CDR3 DNA sequence: TGTGCCACCAGCCCCCGGACAGGGACCAACACTGAAGCTTTCTTT.